These T cell receptor beta chains were read from a single sample in a study of cytotoxic CD8 clonotypes in ibrutinib-treated CLL. Assay: immunoSEQ multiplex PCR; the TCRdb copy retains only in-frame clones and omits some. The profile shows fewer than 75,000 clones, 65% to 75% of them singletons. This specimen was PBMCs, taken after 12 months of ibrutinib treatment. The receptors shown here come from a human donor with chronic lymphocytic leukemia. The conserved cysteine and the conserved F or W are not part of the CDR3 here.

ASRLAPRRSSSYNEQF | TRBJ2-1 | TRBV12-2
ASSPGISLGYEQY | TRBJ2-7 | TRBV5-4
ASSLGWADALPGANVLT | TRBJ2-6 | TRBV5-1
ATQRQGISYGYT | TRBJ1-2 | TRBV28
ASSYSTAGSYEQY | TRBJ2-7 | TRBV6-5
ASSLVVGYEQF | TRBJ2-1 | TRBV7-8
AWSRGQPATEAF | TRBJ1-1 | TRBV30
AWRGTINQPQH | TRBJ1-5 | TRBV30
ASSEAVNAGELF | TRBJ2-2 | TRBV9
ASSKLAGGPLGTDTQY | TRBJ2-3 | TRBV28
ASSQVLPSGRYEQY | TRBJ2-7 | TRBV4-1
ASSLKAGGGTDTQY | TRBJ2-3 | TRBV18
ASSQQGATYGYT | TRBJ1-2 | TRBV27
ASSLRVATDTQY | TRBJ2-3 | TRBV27
ASSVSSTDLRSGNTIY | TRBJ1-3 | TRBV9
ASDRGSAQPQH | TRBJ1-5 | TRBV28
ASSLFSGANVLT | TRBJ2-6 | TRBV28
ASSSDPGSYEQY | TRBJ2-7 | TRBV5-1
AISEFTDRPSGYT | TRBJ1-2 | TRBV10-3
ASSQEIGGSSYNEQF | TRBJ2-1 | TRBV4-1
ASSVDVAKETQY | TRBJ2-5 | TRBV9
ASSLYGLAGNEQF | TRBJ2-1 | TRBV5-1
ASSPSQLGVGTDTQY | TRBJ2-3 | TRBV7-3
ASSLSGRANEQY | TRBJ2-7 | TRBV7-9
ASSAQGYTGELF | TRBJ2-2 | TRBV9
ASSLWRERGDTQY | TRBJ2-3 | TRBV28
ATSRVVGAAYEQY | TRBJ2-7 | TRBV15
ASSLTGREGYT | TRBJ1-2 | TRBV27
ASSRGAGASSYYEQY | TRBJ2-7 | TRBV7-6
ASSFGLSYEQY | TRBJ2-7 | TRBV5-1
AISGRNTEGQGIYGYT | TRBJ1-2 | TRBV10-3
ASSWRTGGGTGELF | TRBJ2-2 | TRBV7-9
AIQAGEGTAFSYEQY | TRBJ2-7 | TRBV10-3
ASSLRTGGKLF | TRBJ1-4 | TRBV5-1
ASSSGTGPTFGYGYT | TRBJ1-2 | TRBV27
ASSFSRGSTDTQY | TRBJ2-3 | TRBV7-2
AYRSSGNYGYT | TRBJ1-2 | TRBV28
ASSLVLAGGYNEQF | TRBJ2-1 | TRBV11-2
ASSGQQAYGYT | TRBJ1-2 | TRBV2
ASSSQLGEQF | TRBJ2-1 | TRBV7-3
AWSGTTLGTGTEAF | TRBJ1-1 | TRBV30
ASSSAGGGNEKLF | TRBJ1-4 | TRBV28
ASIRGGDGISGEQY | TRBJ2-7 | TRBV2
ASSPGGYGVQETQY | TRBJ2-5 | TRBV9
ASSLVGGTGNTIY | TRBJ1-3 | TRBV11-2
ASSPGLAGYNEQF | TRBJ2-1 | TRBV9
ASSETGYGYT | TRBJ1-2 | TRBV6-1
AISDSMGRETQY | TRBJ2-5 | TRBV10-3
ASSPVVDRGLTGANVLT | TRBJ2-6 | TRBV18
ASSISSYNTEAF | TRBJ1-1 | TRBV19
ASSLDVWGAQETQY | TRBJ2-5 | TRBV5-1
ATQGMGGTEAF | TRBJ1-1 | TRBV10-3
ASSVVGSGRDEQY | TRBJ2-7 | TRBV9